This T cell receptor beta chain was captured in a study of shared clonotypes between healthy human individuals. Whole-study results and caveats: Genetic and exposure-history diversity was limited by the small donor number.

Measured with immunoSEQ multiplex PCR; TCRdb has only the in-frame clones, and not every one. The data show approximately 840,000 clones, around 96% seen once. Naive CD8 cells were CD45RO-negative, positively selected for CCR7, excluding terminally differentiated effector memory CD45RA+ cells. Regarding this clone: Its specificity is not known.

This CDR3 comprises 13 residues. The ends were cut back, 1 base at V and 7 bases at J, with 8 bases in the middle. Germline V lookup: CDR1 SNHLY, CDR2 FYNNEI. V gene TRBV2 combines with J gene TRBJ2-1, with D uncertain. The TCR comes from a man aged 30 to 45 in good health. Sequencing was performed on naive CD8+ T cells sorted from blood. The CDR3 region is CASSEGLVNEQFF. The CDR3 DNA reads TGTGCCAGCAGTGAAGGGCTAGTGAATGAGCAGTTCTTC.